This TCR beta chain appears in the sequencing data of a study of cytomegalovirus exposure and HLA in healthy donors. Study results and limitations: Apparent HLA restriction characterized most CMV-associated TCR beta chains in a later analysis. Researchers counted roughly 160 TCR beta chains as cytomegalovirus-associated. A later analysis linked a missense variant in DCLRE1C to the trimming of TCR beta V and J genes.

The CDR3 has 16 amino acids. Germline V lookup: CDR1 SGHNT, CDR2 YYREEE (reference sequence). The ends lost 4 bases at V and 0 bases at J; junction bases unmatched: 8. As regards this clone: The antigen remains undetermined.

Primers for the PCR totalled 60 Vbeta and 13 Jbeta. The protocol was immunoSEQ multiplex PCR, while the TCRdb copy is restricted to in-frame clones and leaves out a portion. The sample carries roughly 200,000 clones, about 80% recorded once. V usage is TRBV5-4 and J usage is TRBJ1-1, with 8 bases that match TRBD1. The sequence was collected from a woman in her 40s in good health and CMV-seronegative. What was sequenced was PBMCs. In nucleotides, the CDR3 is TGTGCCAGCAGCCGCATAAAGACAGGGGTGAACACTGAAGCTTTCTTT. The encoded protein is CASSRIKTGVNTEAFF. The whole variable domain, remainder taken from reference TRBV5-4 and TRBJ1-1, is ETGVTQSPTHLIKTRGQQVTLRCSSQSGHNTVSWYQQALGQGPQFIFQYYREEENGRGNFPPRFSGLQFPNYSSELNVNALELDDSALYLCASSRIKTGVNTEAFFGQGTRLTVV.